This TCR beta chain stems from a study of human T cells and chemical hapten exposure. Study-level results: Expanded TCRs clustered into significantly more large CDR3 similarity groups than controls, the analysis revealed. High-frequency TCRs, those above 1 in 1000, stayed the same after DPC sensitization.

The CDR3 has 14 amino acids. V was clipped by 4 bases and J by 3 bases; unmatched bases: 1. Germline V gene data show CDR1 as SGHRS and CDR2 as YFSETQ. As the library was built, unique molecular identifiers were attached to individual cDNA molecules. TCRdb used MiXCR to reprocess the RACE reads, holding one entry per CDR3 protein. The sample shows 60,000 to 65,000 distinct CDR3 sequences, approximately 10% of them seen only once. Remarks on this clonotype: The antigen remains unidentified.

Stated time point: patch test 3, about 24 weeks after DPC sensitization. The treatment was: therapeutic diphenylcyclopropenone sensitization with weekly scalp DPC. Ahead of each patch test application, blood was drawn. The sample here was whole blood, taken in connection with sensitization to the hapten diphenylcyclopropenone (DPC). The chain couples TRBV5-1 to TRBJ2-3; TRBD1 matches at 11 bases. The receptor comes from a young woman with alopecia areata. Some clones in this sample may be carry-over from other donors' samples. The CDR3 region has the DNA TGCGCCAGCAGCCGGGACAGGGGGACAGATACGCAGTATTTT. This encodes CASSRDRGTDTQYF. The variable domain in full, completed from reference TRBV5-1 and TRBJ2-3, reads KAGVTQTPRYLIKTRGQQVTLSCSPISGHRSVSWYQQTPGQGLQFLFEYFSETQRNKGNFPGRFSGRQFSNSRSEMNVSTLELGDSALYLCASSRDRGTDTQYFGPGTRLTVL.